The TCR beta chain under discussion was sequenced for a study of cytomegalovirus exposure and HLA in healthy donors. Sequenced by immunoSEQ multiplex PCR; TCRdb stores in-frame clones only, minus some. The table has around 200,000 clones, 80% to 85% seen once. General study results and limits: About 150 TCR beta chains were listed as cytomegalovirus-associated.

With regard to this clone: Its antigen is not identified.

V shed 5 bases, J shed 5 bases, and the junction held 10 bases outside the gene matches. This CDR3 contains 15 residues. Germline CDR1 reads MNHNY; CDR2 reads SVGAGI (reference sequence). The J gene is TRBJ2-7, the V gene TRBV6-6, with TRBD1 matching 9 bases. The sequence was obtained from a woman younger than 30 in good health and CMV-seropositive. Sequencing was performed on PBMCs. The CDR3: CASSDFAGTGNEQYF. CDR3 DNA: TGTGCCAGCAGTGACTTCGCCGGGACAGGGAACGAGCAGTACTTC.